This T cell receptor (beta chain) was recovered during a study of OX40 agonist ivuxolimab in advanced cancers. Whole-study context: At 0.01 to 10 mg/kg, ivuxolimab was administered intravenously to patients every 2 weeks. Patients undergoing dose escalation presented with hepatocellular carcinoma, melanoma, renal cell or head and neck cancer.

Measured with immunoSEQ multiplex PCR; TCRdb has only the in-frame clones, and not every one. The sample has tens of thousands of clones, about 73% seen once. The CDR3 spans 15 residues. Germline V gives CDR1 SGDLS, CDR2 YYNGEE. V was clipped by 1 base and J by 5 bases, with 15 bases between them. This sequence joins TRBV9 and TRBJ2-5; the D gene is possibly TRBD2 (6 bases). Specimen: CD4+ or CD8+ T cells sorted from blood, collected in a trial of the OX40 agonist ivuxolimab. The sequence came from an adult with an advanced solid tumor such as melanoma, head and neck, liver or kidney cancer. The DNA for the CDR3 is TGTGCCAGCAGCGTAATGGGAGGACCCAGGGAGACCCAGTACTTC. Translating it yields CASSVMGGPRETQYF.